Listed here are 23 T cell receptor beta chains from one sample, sequenced in a study of blood T cell repertoires in COVID-19. Here immunoSEQ multiplex PCR was the method, and the copy in TCRdb shows in-frame clones only, minus some. In the table there are about 150,000 clones, about 86% of which are singletons. Sequenced sample: peripheral blood. The receptors stem from a woman aged 55-70 years with active or convalescent COVID-19.

The chain combines TRBV7-9 with TRBJ1-1; D gene uncertain. Germline CDR1 reads SEHNR; CDR2 reads FQNEAQ (reference sequence). CDR3 size: 16 residues. Trimming left V 5 bases short and J 0 bases short, with 16 bases between. Here the CDR3 reads CASSPWVPGMNTEAFF. CDR3 in DNA: TGTGCCAGCAGCCCTTGGGTTCCGGGTATGAACACTGAAGCTTTCTTT.

This clone came up many times. This rearrangement joins TRBV5-4 to TRBJ2-5; TRBD2 matches 10 bases. Germline-derived CDR1 and CDR2 are SGHNT and YYREEE (reference sequence). Trimming at V came to 1 base and at J to 2 bases, leaving 2 bases not matched to a gene. This CDR3 has 15 amino acids. The CDR3 here is CASSLPAGGQETQYF. DNA of the CDR3: TGTGCCAGCAGCTTGCCAGCGGGGGGGCAAGAGACCCAGTACTTC.

The chain links TRBV7-2 to TRBJ2-5, with a tentative D call TRBD2 (5 bases). The CDR3 has 16 amino acids. V was cut by 1 base and J by 2 bases, with 14 bases left in between. CDR1 and CDR2 (germline): SGHTA, FQGNSA. The CDR3 DNA follows: TGTGCCAGCAGCTTAGGATCCGGGAAAGGGCAAGAGACCCAGTACTTC. It encodes CASSLGSGKGQETQYF.

The chain combines TRBV7-9 with TRBJ2-7, with D possibly TRBD2 on 6 matching bases. Looked up from germline, CDR1 is SEHNR and CDR2 is FQNEAQ (reference sequence). This CDR3 has 12 residues. V lost 3 bases to trimming and J lost 9 bases, with 12 bases between them. CDR3 amino acids: CASSLGGEVQYV. The CDR3 nucleotides are TGTGCCAGCAGCTTGGGTGGGGAGGTGCAGTACGTC.

The rearrangement uses TRBV19 and TRBJ2-5, with D possibly being TRBD2 (6 bases). The CDR3 has 14 residues. The V gene lost 5 bases and the J gene lost 5 bases, with 15 bases spanning the gap. The germline CDR1 and CDR2 sequences are LNHDA and SQIVND (reference sequence). CDR3 loop: CASSSRLVGETQYF. Written as DNA, the CDR3 is TGTGCCAGTAGTTCCAGACTAGTAGGGGAGACCCAGTACTTC.

V usage is TRBV6-5 and J usage is TRBJ2-3, with 7 bases aligning to TRBD1. With 9 bases clipped from V and 0 bases from J, the junction kept 6 bases outside the gene matches. Germline V gene sequence: CDR1 MNHEY, CDR2 SVGAGI. The CDR3 contains 14 residues. The CDR3 DNA sequence: TGTGCCAGGAACTGGACAGGTAGCACAGATACGCAGTATTTT. The encoded protein is CARNWTGSTDTQYF.

This chain links TRBV9 with TRBJ2-5; D call uncertain. Trimming left V 0 bases short and J 5 bases short, with 11 bases between. Looked up from germline, CDR1 is SGDLS and CDR2 is YYNGEE. The length of the CDR3 is 14 residues. CDR3 in DNA: TGTGCCAGCAGCGTAGACCCTAGTCCGGAGACCCAGTACTTC. Its translation is CASSVDPSPETQYF. The full variable domain, rest sourced from reference TRBV9 and TRBJ2-5, is DSGVTQTPKHLITATGQRVTLRCSPRSGDLSVYWYQQSLDQGLQFLIQYYNGEERAKGNILERFSAQQFPDLHSELNLSSLELGDSALYFCASSVDPSPETQYFGPGTRLLVL.

The chain combines TRBV19 with TRBJ2-2; D might be TRBD1 (5 bases). Germline-derived CDR1 and CDR2 are LNHDA and SQIVND (reference sequence). The CDR3 consists of 14 residues. The V end lost 6 bases, the J end lost 4 bases, and 12 bases lay between the germline ends. This chain's CDR3 is CASRPRVGTGELFF. Here the CDR3 DNA reads TGTGCCAGTAGGCCCAGGGTTGGCACCGGGGAGCTGTTTTTT.

The CDR3 protein is CSVEGGPGQGYEQYF. The CDR3 region has the DNA TGCAGCGTTGAAGGGGGCCCGGGACAGGGCTACGAGCAGTACTTC. The chain carries TRBV29-1 and TRBJ2-7; 9 bases map to TRBD1. V gave up 1 base and J gave up 3 bases; unmatched junction bases: 7. The CDR3 is 15 residues long. The germline CDR1 and CDR2 sequences are SQVTM and ANQGSEA.

The chain uses TRBV7-9 and TRBJ1-1; 7 nucleotides line up with TRBD1. Germline CDR1 SEHNR, CDR2 FQNEAQ (reference sequence). This CDR3 region has 15 residues. The trim removed 1 base at V and 6 bases at J, leaving 8 bases unmatched. CDR3 nucleotide sequence: TGTGCCAGCAGCTTAGGTGACAGGGAAGGGGCTGAAGCTTTCTTT. Protein: CASSLGDREGAEAFF.

The chain has TRBV11-2 and TRBJ2-7, with 11 bases fitting TRBD2. The CDR3 loop spans 15 amino acids. Germline lookup yields CDR1 SGHAT and CDR2 FQNNGV. Germline trimming cut 0 bases from V and 4 bases from J; bases unmatched to any gene: 2. The CDR3 sequence: CASSLETSGGYEQYF. Written as DNA, the CDR3 is TGTGCCAGCAGCTTAGAAACTAGCGGGGGTTACGAGCAGTACTTC.

The chain carries TRBV19 and TRBJ2-2; D is unclear. The CDR3 extends over 13 amino acids. V lost 5 bases and J lost 5, with 9 bases in between. CDR1 and CDR2 from the germline V gene are LNHDA and SQIVND (reference sequence). CDR3 sequence (DNA): TGTGCCAGTAGTCGCCAGACTACCGGGGAGCTGTTTTTT. Translated, it gives CASSRQTTGELFF.

J is TRBJ2-7 and V is TRBV5-5, with TRBD1 identical over 12 bases. CDR3 length equals 16 residues. Trimming cost V 4 bases and J 4 bases; bases outside gene matches: 9. The germline V gene has CDR1 SGHKS and CDR2 YYEKEE (reference sequence). The CDR3 here is CASSVGTGGGYYEQYV. The CDR3 bases are TGTGCCAGCAGCGTAGGGACAGGGGGCGGATATTACGAGCAGTACGTC.

The rearrangement uses TRBV7-6 and TRBJ2-2, with 9 bases matching TRBD1. CDR3 size: 15 residues. Per the germline V gene, CDR1 is SGHVS and CDR2 is FNYEAQ. Unmatched junction bases numbered 4, after V lost 4 bases and J lost 4 bases. The CDR3 is CASSSGTGRTGELFF. As DNA, the CDR3 is TGTGCCAGCAGCTCCGGGACAGGGCGCACCGGGGAGCTGTTTTTT.

This clone appeared a single time. CDR3 DNA: TGTGCCACCAGTGATACCGGGACAGCACACAAAGAGACCCAGTACTTC. Amino acid sequence: CATSDTGTAHKETQYF. The J gene is TRBJ2-5, the V gene TRBV24-1; 7 nucleotides align to TRBD1. V was clipped by 3 bases and J by 3 bases; unmatched bases: 9. This CDR3 has 16 residues. CDR1 and CDR2 (germline): KGHDR, SFDVKD.

The rearrangement joins TRBV6-5 to TRBJ1-4; D unclear. Germline V lookup: CDR1 MNHEY, CDR2 SVGAGI. V lost 11 bases, J lost 8 bases, and 18 bases lay in between. The CDR3 totals 13 residues. CDR3 region: CAGKEVGEEKLFF. The CDR3 bases are TGTGCCGGAAAGGAGGTAGGAGAAGAAAAACTGTTTTTT.

CDR3 in amino acids: CASSPLGGRSGELFF. CDR3 in DNA: TGTGCCAGCAGCCCCCTTGGGGGGAGGAGCGGGGAGCTGTTTTTT. The rearrangement links TRBV7-2 to TRBJ2-2, with a possible D match to TRBD2 (6 bases). Trimming took off 5 bases at V and 7 bases at J, with 17 bases between the two ends. Germline CDR1 SGHTA, CDR2 FQGNSA. The CDR3 covers 15 residues.

V and J are TRBV6-5 and TRBJ1-2; D unresolved. This CDR3 comprises 14 residues. Germline lookup yields CDR1 MNHEY and CDR2 SVGAGI. Trimming shortened V by 6 bases and J by 4 bases, and 15 bases separated the two germline ends. CDR3 in DNA: TGTGCCAGCAGACCATTCAAGGGAGGCTATGGCTACACCTTC. Translated, it gives CASRPFKGGYGYTF.

J is TRBJ2-1 and V is TRBV9; unclear D gene. The germline V gene encodes CDR1 SGDLS and CDR2 YYNGEE. V shed 0 bases and J shed 0 bases, with 10 bases lying between them. The CDR3 covers 16 residues. For the CDR3, the DNA is TGTGCCAGCAGCGTAGGCGCAGGCAACTCCTACAATGAGCAGTTCTTC. Protein product: CASSVGAGNSYNEQFF.

The chain links TRBV10-1 to TRBJ2-3; 7 nucleotides align to TRBD2. The CDR3 spans 16 residues. Germline CDR1 WNHNN, CDR2 SYGVQD (reference sequence). V dropped 6 bases and J dropped 3; count of bases not matched to a gene: 12. CDR3 nucleotide sequence: TGCGCCAGCAGCGCAATGCGCAGCGGGAATACAGATACGCAGTATTTT. Protein product: CASSAMRSGNTDTQYF.

V and J are TRBV18 and TRBJ2-1; D not certain. Germline V gives CDR1 KGHSH, CDR2 LQKENI. The CDR3 consists of 16 residues. With 1 base removed from V and 4 bases from J, the gap between germline ends came to 14 bases. The DNA for the CDR3 is TGTGCCAGCTCACCACTTCGCGAAATGTGGTACAATGAGCAGTTCTTC. Translating it yields CASSPLREMWYNEQFF.

The chain recombines TRBV9 with TRBJ2-1; a possible D gene is TRBD2 (7 bases). Per germline, CDR1 SGDLS and CDR2 YYNGEE. Trimming pared 4 bases from V and 4 bases from J, leaving 15 bases between. This CDR3 has 15 residues. CDR3 in amino acids: CASSQSGTPYNEQFF. The CDR3, as DNA: TGTGCCAGCAGCCAAAGCGGGACACCATACAATGAGCAGTTCTTC.

The sample holds one count of this clone. The chain recombines TRBV12-3 or TRBV12-4 with TRBJ2-2, with TRBD1 matching 8 bases. The junction had 0 bases not matched to a gene; V was cut back by 6 bases and J by 3 bases. This CDR3 comprises 13 residues. The CDR3 DNA reads TGTGCCAGCAGGACAGGGGACACCGGGGAGCTGTTTTTT. Translation gives CASRTGDTGELFF.